The text below deals with one T cell receptor beta chain. The data belong to a study of blood T cell repertoires in COVID-19. Per the authors' pipeline: Researchers report that nucleated cell counts were estimated from reference gene primer amplification. Clones were read by immunoSEQ multiplex PCR, and TCRdb kept only the in-frame ones, dropping some. V and J calls and clone size are as listed in that table; D and trimming were resolved from the DNA. This table holds under 150,000 clones, 60% to 80% found once. Allocation to cohorts depended on clinical history reported by the participants. This CDR3 region has 15 residues. Germline CDR1 SGHTA, CDR2 FQGNSA. V was clipped by 5 bases and J by 0 bases; unmatched bases: 5.

Material: PBMCs or T cells enriched from blood (not recorded which). The V and J genes are TRBV7-2 and TRBJ1-1; 8 bases are shared with TRBD1. The sequence was obtained from a woman between 45 and 60 years old who had recovered from COVID-19. In DNA form, the CDR3 reads TGTGCCAGCAGCCCAACGACAGGGGTGAACACTGAAGCTTTCTTT. Protein: CASSPTTGVNTEAFF.